The 2 T cell receptor beta chains below were found in one sample sequenced in a study of neurological immune-mediated disorders. A single record per CDR3 protein comes from TCRdb applying MiXCR to the 5' RACE reads. Of about 41,000 distinct CDR3 sequences in the sample, approximately 14% were seen once. The sequenced sample consisted of CD4+ T cells from blood. The source is a woman between 55 and 75 years old with HTLV-1-associated myelopathy (HAM/TSP).

This clonotype has at least ten counts. The CDR3 DNA reads TGTGCCAGCTCACCAGACAGGGGAGGTACGAACACTGAAGCTTTCTTT. Translation gives CASSPDRGGTNTEAFF. The chain carries TRBV18 and TRBJ1-1; 8 nucleotides align to TRBD1. Trimming cost V 2 bases and J 1 base; bases outside gene matches: 6. Per the germline V gene, CDR1 is KGHSH and CDR2 is LQKENI. This CDR3 has 16 residues.

In its sample, this clonotype was seen many times. This chain joins TRBV20-1 and TRBJ1-1; D is perhaps TRBD1 (5 bases). Between the trimmed V and J ends, which lost 2 bases and 11 bases, there was a span of 18 bases. Germline V CDR1 and CDR2: DFQATT, SNEGSKA (reference sequence). The CDR3 loop spans 13 amino acids. The CDR3 DNA reads TGCAGTGCTAGATATTCTATCGGGGGGAATGCTTTCTTT. Translated, it gives CSARYSIGGNAFF.